Below are 29 T cell receptor beta chains sequenced from a single sample in a study of T cell responses to AZD1222 COVID-19 vaccine. Sequencing was performed with immunoSEQ multiplex PCR; in TCRdb, only in-frame clones are kept and a portion is missing. The top ten hold 1.5% to 2% of the sample, which has 150,000 to 200,000 clones, roughly 89% seen once. The input for sequencing was peripheral blood, taken on day 0 of AZD1222 vaccination. These receptors were collected from an adult in good health.

The chain couples TRBV18 to TRBJ1-1, with 9 bases lining up with TRBD1. Losses at the gene ends were 3 bases for V and 7 bases for J; bases not matched to a gene: 6. The CDR3 totals 14 residues. Germline lookup yields CDR1 KGHSH and CDR2 LQKENI. CDR3 amino acids: CASSPATGGSEAFF. Written as DNA, the CDR3 is TGTGCCAGCTCACCCGCGACAGGGGGTAGTGAAGCTTTCTTT. Supplemented by reference TRBV18 and TRBJ1-1, the full variable domain reads NAGVMQNPRHLVRRRGQEARLRCSPMKGHSHVYWYRQLPEEGLKFMVYLQKENIIDESGMPKERFSAEFPKEGPSILRIQQVVRGDSAAYFCASSPATGGSEAFFGQGTRLTVV.

The chain uses TRBV10-3 and TRBJ2-7; possibly TRBD2 for D (5 bases). The CDR3 extends over 16 amino acids. The ends were cut back, 3 bases at V and 3 bases at J, with 18 bases in the middle. The germline CDR1 and CDR2 sequences are ENHRY and SYGVKD. For the CDR3, the DNA is TGTGCCATCAGTGATCGGGCCACGATCAGCGGCTACGAGCAGTACTTC. Translation: CAISDRATISGYEQYF.

The chain combines TRBV7-9 with TRBJ2-5; 7 bases line up with TRBD2. There are 14 residues in the CDR3. The V gene end was trimmed by 1 base and the J gene end by 7 bases; junction bases not matched to a gene: 6. Germline CDR1 is SEHNR and CDR2 is FQNEAQ (reference sequence). DNA for the CDR3: TGTGCCAGCAGCTTAGGGAGCGGGACGGGGACCCAGTACTTC. The encoded protein is CASSLGSGTGTQYF.

V is TRBV6-5 and J is TRBJ2-7; 7 bases fit TRBD1. This CDR3 has 14 amino acids. V shed 10 bases and J 2 bases; nucleotides not matched to a gene: 11. Germline assignment: CDR1 MNHEY and CDR2 SVGAGI. The CDR3 region has the DNA TGTGCCACCCACATAGGGGGCTTCCCCTACGAGCAGTACGTC. Its protein product is CATHIGGFPYEQYV.

V is TRBV4-3 and J is TRBJ1-2; D call uncertain. In germline, CDR1 is LGHNA, CDR2 YSLEER. This CDR3 spans 15 amino acids. V shed 0 bases and J shed 4 bases, with 12 bases lying between them. The CDR3 sequence is CASSQDEVWSYGYTF. In DNA form, the CDR3 reads TGCGCCAGCAGCCAAGACGAGGTCTGGAGCTATGGCTACACCTTC.

The V gene is TRBV3-1 (or the pseudogene TRBV3-2), the J gene TRBJ1-4, with a tentative D call TRBD1 (5 bases). Trimming pared 4 bases from V and 0 bases from J, leaving 12 bases between. The V gene's germline CDR1 is LGHDT and CDR2 YNNKEL (reference sequence). The length of the CDR3 is 16 residues. The CDR3, as DNA: TGTGCCAGCAGCCCCGGAGACAGAGCAACTAATGAAAAACTGTTTTTT. This gives the protein CASSPGDRATNEKLFF.

There are a few counts of this clone. The chain carries TRBV27 and TRBJ1-5; D call uncertain. CDR3 length: 15 amino acids. Germline assignment: CDR1 MNHEY and CDR2 SMNVEV (reference sequence). Trimming shortened V by 1 base and J by 3 bases, and 10 bases separated the two germline ends. The CDR3 DNA reads TGTGCCAGCAGTTTATATATGAGGGACAATCAGCCCCAGCATTTT. Encoded protein: CASSLYMRDNQPQHF.

The chain joins TRBV12-3 or TRBV12-4 to TRBJ1-2, with TRBD1 as a possible D gene (5 bases). Trimming left V 6 bases short and J 6 bases short, with 14 bases between. This CDR3 region has 13 residues. The CDR3 coding sequence is TGTGCCAGCAGACGGGGCGACGCGGATGGCTACACCTTC. Its protein is CASRRGDADGYTF.

This clone has a single count. In nucleotides, the CDR3 is TGTGCCAGCAGTTTCGTCATGTCCTACGAGCAGTACTTC. This encodes CASSFVMSYEQYF. J is TRBJ2-7 and V is TRBV28; D ambiguous. CDR3 size: 13 residues. CDR1 and CDR2 (germline): MDHEN, SYDVKM. The V end lost 3 bases, the J end lost 1 base, and 7 bases lay between the germline ends. The variable domain in full, with the rest retrieved from reference TRBV28 and TRBJ2-7, is DVKVTQSSRYLVKRTGEKVFLECVQDMDHENMFWYRQDPGLGLRLIYFSYDVKMKEKGDIPEGYSVSREKKERFSLILESASTNQTSMYLCASSFVMSYEQYFGPGTRLTVT.

CDR3 residues: CAWSVPGLGGTQYF. The CDR3 DNA is TGTGCCTGGAGTGTACCCGGCCTGGGGGGTACGCAGTATTTT. The rearrangement links TRBV30 to TRBJ2-3, with D tentatively TRBD2 (6 bases). The CDR3 totals 14 residues. V lost 0 bases and J lost 8, with 15 bases in between. Germline assignment: CDR1 GTSNPN and CDR2 SVGIG (reference sequence).

The chain combines TRBV30 with TRBJ1-2; D remains ambiguous. Per germline, CDR1 GTSNPN and CDR2 SVGIG (reference sequence). Trimming took off 2 bases at V and 6 bases at J, with 10 bases between the two ends. CDR3 size: 12 residues. As DNA, the CDR3 is TGTGCCTGGAGTTACGGTTCTCATGGCTACACCTTC. Protein: CAWSYGSHGYTF.

This clone was recorded once. The chain couples TRBV18 to TRBJ2-7, with D possibly matching TRBD1 (6 bases). Germline V CDR1 and CDR2: KGHSH, LQKENI. Trimming left V 2 bases short and J 7 bases short, with 12 bases between. CDR3 length: 13 amino acids. CDR3 sequence reads: CASSPDQGREQYF. Here the CDR3 DNA reads TGTGCCAGCTCACCAGACCAGGGGCGGGAGCAGTACTTC.

This clone was detected a few times. The chain joins TRBV7-9 to TRBJ1-5, with D perhaps matching TRBD1 (5 bases). Trimming pared 5 bases from V and 7 bases from J, leaving 15 bases between. The CDR3 runs 14 residues. Per germline, CDR1 SEHNR and CDR2 FQNEAQ (reference sequence). The CDR3 spells CASSNRDPAQPQHF. As DNA, the CDR3 is TGTGCCAGCAGCAACCGGGACCCCGCACAGCCCCAGCATTTT.

This chain connects TRBV6-1 to TRBJ1-5; tentative D call: TRBD1 (6 bases). V was pared by 3 bases and J by 2 bases, with 8 bases between. Germline-derived CDR1 and CDR2 are MNHNS and SASEGT. CDR3 size: 14 residues. CDR3 loop: CASSDAGGNQPQHF. CDR3 in DNA: TGTGCCAGCAGTGACGCAGGGGGCAATCAGCCCCAGCATTTT.

The genes are TRBV20-1 and TRBJ2-1; 10 bases line up with TRBD2. With V trimmed by 3 bases and J by 8 bases, 10 bases remained unmatched. This CDR3 is built from 15 residues. The germline CDR1 and CDR2 sequences are DFQATT and SNEGSKA (reference sequence). Here the CDR3 DNA reads TGCAGTGCTAGTAGATCAAGCGGGGGGGCCTATGAGCAGTTCTTC. Amino acid sequence: CSASRSSGGAYEQFF.

This rearrangement joins TRBV5-1 to TRBJ2-2; D may be TRBD1 or TRBD2 (6 bases each). Trimming pared 3 bases from V and 4 bases from J, leaving 13 bases between. The CDR3 totals 15 residues. In germline, CDR1 is SGHRS, CDR2 YFSETQ. CDR3: CASSWGASRTGELFF. The CDR3 DNA reads TGCGCCAGCAGCTGGGGGGCGTCCCGCACCGGGGAGCTGTTTTTT. The whole variable domain, filled in from reference TRBV5-1 and TRBJ2-2, reads KAGVTQTPRYLIKTRGQQVTLSCSPISGHRSVSWYQQTPGQGLQFLFEYFSETQRNKGNFPGRFSGRQFSNSRSEMNVSTLELGDSALYLCASSWGASRTGELFFGEGSRLTVL.

This chain joins TRBV19 and TRBJ2-7; 9 positions agree with TRBD2. Germline lookup yields CDR1 LNHDA and CDR2 SQIVND (reference sequence). This CDR3 contains 13 residues. After removal of 5 bases from V and 4 bases from J, the junction contained 3 bases not matched to a gene. The CDR3 DNA follows: TGTGCCAGTAGTGTGGGACTAGCTTACGAGCAGTACTTC. Protein sequence: CASSVGLAYEQYF.

The chain combines TRBV5-1 with TRBJ2-7; perhaps TRBD2 as D (6 bases). The germline V gene has CDR1 SGHRS and CDR2 YFSETQ. V was clipped by 0 bases and J by 0 bases, with 16 bases between them. The CDR3 length is 17 residues. Here the CDR3 reads CASSLGFSGGSSYEQYF. The CDR3 nucleotides read TGCGCCAGCAGCTTGGGCTTTAGCGGAGGGAGCTCCTACGAGCAGTACTTC.

This clone was counted only a few times. J is TRBJ1-1 and V is TRBV10-2, with 8 bases that match TRBD1. Germline V gives CDR1 WSHSY, CDR2 SAAADI. After removal of 7 bases from V and 5 bases from J, the junction contained 6 bases not matched to a gene. This CDR3 contains 13 residues. CDR3 DNA sequence: TGCGCCAGCACCCGACAGGGGAATACTGAAGCTTTCTTT. It is translated as CASTRQGNTEAFF.

The chain is built from TRBV3-1 (or the pseudogene TRBV3-2) and TRBJ2-2, with no clear D. The CDR3 spans 12 residues. The germline V gene encodes CDR1 LGHDT and CDR2 YNNKEL (reference sequence). Trimming pared 4 bases from V and 12 bases from J, leaving 12 bases between. The CDR3 nucleotides read TGTGCCAGCAGCCCCTTCCCGGAGAAGCTGTTTTTT. This translates into CASSPFPEKLFF.

V usage is TRBV11-2 and J usage is TRBJ1-2, with D unresolved. The length of the CDR3 is 13 residues. CDR1 and CDR2 from the germline V gene are SGHAT and FQNNGV. V was cut by 4 bases and J by 14 bases, with 20 bases left in between. The DNA of the CDR3 is TGTGCCAGCAGCTCCGAGCCTTTCCTCTCGGGAACCTTC. It encodes CASSSEPFLSGTF.

On this clone: The same CDR3 arises from other DNA sequences in this sample as well. The V call is TRBV30, the J call TRBJ1-1; D is unresolved. The CDR3 contains 13 residues. Trimming took 0 bases from V and 1 from J, leaving 6 bases between them. CDR1 and CDR2 from the germline V gene are GTSNPN and SVGIG (reference sequence). This CDR3 reads CAWSVAGNTEAFF. The CDR3 DNA reads as TGTGCCTGGAGTGTGGCGGGGAACACTGAAGCTTTCTTT. Drawing the rest from reference TRBV30 and TRBJ1-1, the complete variable domain is SQTIHQWPATLVQPVGSPLSLECTVEGTSNPNLYWYRQAAGRGLQLLFYSVGIGQISSEVPQNLSASRPQDRQFILSSKKLLLSDSGFYLCAWSVAGNTEAFFGQGTRLTVV.

The chain has TRBV28 and TRBJ2-7, with 10 positions matching TRBD2. J was trimmed by 5 bases and V by 7 bases; bases with no gene match: 8. Per germline, CDR1 MDHEN and CDR2 SYDVKM. This CDR3 is 14 amino acids long. CDR3 nucleotides: TGTGCCAGCAAAGAGGGCGGGACTAGCGACGAGCAGTACTTC. Its translation: CASKEGGTSDEQYF.

J is TRBJ1-1 and V is TRBV19; no reliable D call. V was pared by 7 bases and J by 1 base, with 7 bases between. The CDR3 is 12 amino acids. CDR1 is LNHDA, CDR2 SQIVND, per germline (reference sequence). The CDR3 nucleotides read TGTGCCAGTACCGCAAGGAACACTGAAGCTTTCTTT. The encoded protein is CASTARNTEAFF.

The rearrangement joins TRBV7-6 to TRBJ2-3; no reliable D call. The V gene lost 5 bases and the J gene lost 4 bases, with 16 bases spanning the gap. Germline CDR1 is SGHVS and CDR2 is FNYEAQ. This CDR3 spans 15 amino acids. CDR3 region: CASSRAPTSPDTQYF. Here the CDR3 DNA reads TGTGCCAGCAGCCGAGCCCCAACGTCGCCAGATACGCAGTATTTT.

CDR3 DNA: TGTGCCAGCAGCTTAGCCGCGGCCCCTAAGGGAAACACCATATATTTT. It specifies CASSLAAAPKGNTIYF. V and J are TRBV7-9 and TRBJ1-3; D ambiguous. The germline V gene has CDR1 SEHNR and CDR2 FQNEAQ (reference sequence). Trimming removed 0 bases from V and 4 bases from J, with 13 bases in between. The CDR3 has 16 residues.

In the case of this clone: The sample contains more than one DNA sequence encoding this CDR3. The V gene is TRBV18, the J gene TRBJ2-7, with D perhaps being TRBD1 or TRBD2 (6 bases each). Germline values: CDR1 KGHSH, CDR2 LQKENI. The CDR3 extends over 14 amino acids. V was shortened by 2 bases and J by 2 bases, with 10 bases between the two germline ends. The CDR3: CASSPGGGPYEQYV. CDR3 coding DNA: TGTGCCAGCTCACCAGGAGGGGGTCCCTACGAGCAGTACGTC.

This chain links TRBV7-7 with TRBJ2-7; D is unclear. The germline CDR1 and CDR2 sequences are SSHAT and FNYEAQ (reference sequence). The length of the CDR3 is 15 residues. Trimming left V 5 bases short and J 3 bases short, with 17 bases between. CDR3 loop: CASSPAPPEYYEQYV. The CDR3 bases are TGTGCCAGCAGCCCCGCCCCCCCGGAATACTACGAGCAGTACGTC.

V and J are TRBV18 and TRBJ2-3; tentatively, D is TRBD2 (5 bases). The CDR3 has 16 residues. Trimming took 1 base from V and 0 from J, leaving 11 bases between them. The germline V gene encodes CDR1 KGHSH and CDR2 LQKENI. CDR3 DNA: TGTGCCAGCTCACCACGGGAGCGGCAAAGCACAGATACGCAGTATTTT. It codes for CASSPRERQSTDTQYF.